This T cell receptor (beta chain) was captured by sequencing in a study of CD4 T cells in relation to SARS-CoV-2 and coronaviruses (dated by TCRdb to 2020 to 2023). Context from the whole study: In the ViraFEST assay, PBMCs were grown with antigen for nine to eleven days, and TCR beta CDR3s were then sequenced to identify antigen-specific clonal expansions. An HIV-1 Nef peptide pool or a culture without peptide was used as the negative reference condition. Patient-derived lymphoblastoid cell lines were used to map the HLA restriction of shared crossreactive spike epitopes. At the level of individual TCR clonotypes, the study measured memory CD4+ T cell crossreactivity between SARS-CoV-2 spike protein and common cold coronavirus spike proteins. The Adaptive Biotechnologies TCR-sequencing kit was used to sequence samples from three pre-COVID donors and the naive versus memory experiments, while other data came from Illumina-based sequencing. For other donors in the study, expansion assays were sequenced with a different, Illumina-based TCR-beta assay.

V drops 3 bases and J drops 3 bases, leaving 8 bases in between. The CDR3 sequence holds 13 residues, the cysteine and phenylalanine included. The read is trimmed to its CDR3 DNA, 39 bases read in frame from base 1. CDR1 and CDR2, looked up from the germline V gene, are SNHLY and FYNNEI. Libraries were made using the immunoSEQ multiplex PCR assay. In the source study's methods: During preprocessing, nonproductive sequences were discarded, as were any CDR3s that did not begin with C, did not end with F or W, or were shorter than 7 amino acids. Antigen-specific clonotypes were called with the MANAFEST web app, based on expansion relative to reference and other culture wells. A clone was considered positive if the clone showed significant expansion compared with the reference culture in 2 of 3 replicate wells at an FDR below 0.05. To be called positive, a clone also had to show significant expansion compared with every other tandem well and an odds ratio greater than 5. After three terminal residues were trimmed from each end, CDR3 homology was quantified as pairwise Levenshtein distance using the stringdist R package. TCRdb holds this immuneACCESS table with in-frame rearrangements only. Some clones are missing; in checked studies, unresolved V genes explain under half, and the rest has no known cause. V and J calls and clone size are given by that table; D and trimming were obtained from the DNA. The table for this sample lists about 24,000 clones; 70% to 75% of them were counted only once. The ten largest make up 18% of the sample.

With regard to this clone: Its antigen specificity is not known. No per-base quality is available; no much larger clone lies one base away.

The study at large found these results: Crossreactivity analysis was centred on spike protein, so crossreactivity against other viral proteins was not assessed. No donor contributed both pre-pandemic and post-infection samples, which limited tracing the source of pre-existing responses. Small numbers of patients and of tested TCRs were a limitation of the study. Compared with monoreactive clones, crossreactive clones had significantly weaker SARS-CoV-2-driven expansion, a result consistent with antigenic imprinting. Memory CD4+ clonotypes crossrecognizing SARS-CoV-2 and at least one common cold coronavirus spike were found in around 65% of donors.

CD4+ T cells from unexposed donors were collected before the COVID-19 pandemic (2011-2018). After more than nine days of culture, CD4+ T cells were isolated with the EasySep CD4+ T cell isolation kit. As cell numbers permitted, CD4+ T cells from unexposed donors were tested for reactivity to SARS-CoV-2 S and N and to four common cold coronavirus spike pools. PBMCs were cultured at two million per well in IMDM supplemented with around 5% human AB serum and 7.5 to 10 IU/ml IL-2. Half of the culture medium was replaced with fresh IL-2-containing medium on days 3 and 7. Triplicate replicate wells were generally used for each peptide culture condition. Leukapheresis product for the unexposed donors was bought commercially. PBMCs were isolated from leukapheresis product or whole blood by Ficoll-Paque PLUS gradient centrifugation. PBMCs were either cryopreserved at -140°C or used fresh in the expansion assay. The QIAamp Micro DNA Kit was used to extract genomic DNA from the CD4+ T cells.

The sequenced material came from CD4+ T cells from PBMCs, cultured in vitro. This TCR derives from a human donor in good health. Recombination joined TRBV2 with TRBJ1-2; a weak D assignment points to TRBD1 (5 bases agree). The nucleotides are TGTGCCAGCAGTGAGACGACAGACTATGGCTACACCTTC. Its amino acids are CASSETTDYGYTF.